This T cell receptor beta chain was obtained from a study of cytomegalovirus exposure and HLA in healthy donors (TCRdb year 2017). With respect to the entire study: An earlier analysis of 587 of the donors reported 250 to 300 Gb of sequence data and roughly 120 million unique TCR beta sequences obtained from around 170 million T cells. An early release that covered several hundred HLA-typed donors contained 250 to 350 gigabases of sequencing data and some 87 million unique TCR sequences. Of the 300 to 500 genotyped donors, more than 75% were placed in the genetic ancestry cluster associated with self-reported Caucasian donors. The study aimed to test whether cataloging public T cell receptors could reveal signatures of past pathogen exposure. Using immunosequencing, the study profiled T cell repertoires from 500 to 800 subjects and related those repertoires to cytomegalovirus serostatus. In addition to the first cohort of hundreds of subjects, a separate validation cohort of 120 different subjects was used. To predict cytomegalovirus infection status, the study brought together high-throughput TCR immunosequencing, statistical association of individual TCRs with disease status, and machine learning. In a later analysis, previously published TCR beta repertoires from several hundred donors were re-analyzed and high-resolution HLA genotyping was added so that TCR occurrence patterns could be studied. Rather than using new phenotypic data, the later analysis identified candidate immune exposures from TCR beta sequences and from how often those sequences occurred across donors. In an earlier analysis of about 590 of the donors, high-throughput TCR beta sequencing was used to judge whether each TCR beta V gene segment behaved as functional or pseudogenic. Donor age, sex, ethnicity and CMV serostatus were compiled alongside the repertoire data. In a later genetic analysis, genome-wide SNP genotypes for about 65% of the 666 donors were used, and that subset was treated as a discovery cohort. All discovery cohort repertoires had been generated using a single sequencing platform. HLA typing included class I and class II loci at four-digit resolution. Typing coverage varied by locus: roughly 629-640 donors for A, B, C, DRB1 and DQB1; about 520 for DQA1; more than 600 for DPA1; roughly 450 for DPB1. About 5 DR-DQ haplotypes were handled as single units for association and clustering, since linkage in the cohort was strong. Across around 400 genotyped donors of the cohort, an average of approximately 240,000 unique TCR beta nucleotide sequences per donor were sequenced, and 15% to 20% of those sequences were non-productive. Findings and caveats that apply to the study as a whole: In vitro tests confirmed that a few of the cytomegalovirus-associated TCR beta chains recognize cytomegalovirus antigens. Roughly uniform sequencing depth across donors was assumed in presence/absence analyses, although this assumption may not hold. In a later analysis, TCR association rates were found to vary across HLA loci, with the most associated TCRs seen for DRB1 alleles and the fewest for HLA-C alleles. In a later analysis, several top co-occurrence clusters were reported to appear linked to parvovirus B19, influenza, CMV and Epstein-Barr virus. Because counts were too low, seventeen rarely observed V segments, including chromosome 9 orphons, were excluded from the earlier analysis of some 590 of the donors. Compared with the approximately 700-donor mean, donors in an Asian-associated ancestry cluster had fewer N-insertions in productive TCRs, according to a later genetic analysis. The sequencing pipeline was judged likely to have produced a cluster of highly shared sequence variants as a technical artifact. For the cohort, immune exposure information was limited to CMV serostatus. In this cohort, only TCR beta chains were sequenced, and detectable features were limited by the absence of alpha or paired-chain data. According to a later analysis, most CMV-associated TCR beta chains appeared to be HLA-restricted, and the HLA associations seemed to be driven largely by CMV exposure. When HLA alleles, especially DR and DQ, strongly co-occurred, attributing TCR associations to individual alleles was difficult. The study gave a list of more than 150 TCR beta chains associated with cytomegalovirus. A later analysis associated 15,000 or so TCR beta sequences with specific HLA alleles at a false discovery rate of 0.05. A further reported finding was that TCR beta sequences accurately predicted the HLA-A and HLA-B alleles for most subjects in the first cohort. An association between a missense DCLRE1C variant and V-gene and J-gene trimming of TCR beta chains was found in a later genetic analysis and replicated in an independent cohort. Correlated functional status among segregating V segments might reflect linkage disequilibrium, but an unknown experimental factor could not be ruled out. Compared with equally common non-associated chains, HLA-associated TCR beta chains in a later analysis were more clonally expanded and had lower generation probabilities. In an earlier analysis of approximately 600 of the donors, most TCR beta V segments were observed in productive rearrangements about 87% or about 30% of the time, broadly matching IMGT annotations. Because some donors lacked HLA typing at each locus, the association tests relied only on the typed subset. The authors suggested that the approach could potentially be extended to other disease states and immunological phenotypes. Most TCR sequences were observed very rarely across donors, whereas some public TCRs were present in many individuals. The classifier was reported to diagnose cytomegalovirus status with high specificity and sensitivity in both the original and validation cohorts.

The cohort comprised 710 or so healthy bone marrow donors. Cohort members were all nominally healthy when sampled, although unrecorded immune exposures were likely present. Of the roughly 720 cohort members, approximately 300 had positive CMV serostatus and around 350 had negative CMV serostatus, and CMV serostatus was not recorded for the donor. A peripheral blood sample was collected from each donor, and TCR beta sequencing was performed on peripheral blood mononuclear cells. Genomic DNA extraction from the blood cell samples was performed with the Qiagen DNeasy Blood Extraction Kit. The method was the immunoSEQ multiplex PCR assay. For the multiplex PCR, a mixture combining 60 forward primers for TCR Vbeta segments and 13 reverse primers for TCR Jbeta segments was used. Amplification of the CDR3 region of rearranged TCR beta genes was performed with a multiplex PCR assay on genomic DNA. The amplified TCR beta libraries were sequenced on the Illumina HiSeq System as 87-base-pair reads. Regarding the original processing steps: In a later analysis, tens of millions of unique TCR beta chains were counted across the 666 repertoires, and roughly 11 million of these chains were shared by at least two donors. To remove PCR and sequencing errors, raw reads were error-corrected and collapsed into unique sequences using a nearest-neighbor algorithm that merged closely related sequences. To assign V, D and J gene segments, CDR3 sequences were aligned to IMGT reference sequences. For a sequence to be retained, a match of at least six nucleotides to both a V gene segment and a J gene segment was required. Rearrangements were called productive when the CDR3 lacked stop codons and stayed in frame with V and J; all others were non-productive. CDR3 was defined according to IMGT convention as the region running from the second conserved V-encoded cysteine to the conserved J-encoded phenylalanine. Sequences without an unambiguous match to a single V gene segment were excluded from the earlier analysis of about 630 of the donors. In an earlier analysis of around 590 of the donors, a V segment was called functional when productive rearrangements were above 56.7%, and segregating when the standard deviation between donors exceeded 5%. A statistical classification framework was developed to diagnose cytomegalovirus status using the catalog of TCR beta chain sequences. In a later analysis, V and J genes were assigned by comparing TCR nucleotide sequences against IMGT/GENE-DB human TR gene sequences. The TCRdist pipeline was used in a later analysis to assign CDR3 sequences and most-parsimonious VDJ recombination scenarios. In a later analysis, each TCR beta chain was defined by its CDR3 amino acid sequence together with its V-gene family, and reads lacking a unique V-gene family were excluded. A later analysis removed 450 to 600 highly shared, low-generation-probability nucleotide sequences to deal with suspected cross-contamination and a sequencing artifact. In a later analysis, a clonal expansion index for each public chain was calculated from normalized within-repertoire ranks of inferred template counts. In a later analysis, generation probabilities were computed using a VDJ recombination model fitted to out-of-frame rearrangements, and the results were checked against IGoR. A later analysis scored TCR-TCR, TCR-HLA and TCR-CMV co-occurrence with hypergeometric tests, applying a repertoire-size bias correction to TCR pairs. To estimate false discovery rates, a later analysis permuted the HLA or CMV assignments 20 times. In a later analysis, co-occurring TCRs were grouped with DBSCAN, and TCRdist sequence similarity was added when clustering was performed within HLA-allele-positive subsets. Co-occurrence clustering excluded repertoires with fewer than 30,000 or more than 120,000 public chains, plus five with anomalous nucleotide sharing. Held by TCRdb, this immuneACCESS table contains in-frame sequences only and omits some clones. Under half of the omission traces to an unresolved V gene where checked; the cause of the rest is unknown. Clone size and V and J calls were adopted from that table, with D and trimming inferred from the DNA. Across this sample there are some 120,000 clones, with about three quarters seen only once. The ten most abundant clones make up under 1.2% of the sample.

A remark on this clone: Its antigen is not yet known. Base qualities are missing; no much larger clone stands one base away.

Specimen: PBMCs. The receptor's source is a human donor in good health.

The CDR3 protein: CASTPGQGQETQYF. The base sequence is TGTGCCAGCACCCCGGGACAGGGCCAAGAGACCCAGTACTTC. This chain joins TRBV7-9 to TRBJ2-5, with 9 bases in between that match TRBD1. Based on the germline V gene (reference sequence), the CDR1 and CDR2 sequences are SEHNR and FQNEAQ. After removal of 7 bases from V and 1 base from J, the junction retains 4 bases not matched to a gene. The CDR3 runs 14 residues from the cysteine to the phenylalanine. The kept DNA is CDR3 alone, 42 bases in frame from the first base.